The TCR beta chain described here comes from a study of STAT3 mutations in large granular lymphocyte leukemia. Using immunoSEQ multiplex PCR, the repertoire was profiled, and TCRdb retains in-frame clones only, with some absent. The sample holds about 15,000 clones, roughly nine tenths seen once. This clone was recorded only once. Its antigen is not identified. Study findings and constraints: At least one immunodominant TCR beta clonotype appeared in every T-cell large granular lymphocyte leukemia patient.

Trimming shortened V by 0 bases and J by 7 bases, and 9 bases separated the two germline ends. This CDR3 is 13 amino acids long. The germline CDR1 and CDR2 sequences are KGHSH and LQKENI. The rearrangement links TRBV18 to TRBJ1-1, with TRBD1 as a possible D gene (5 bases). The sample consisted of peripheral blood mononuclear cells. The source of this sequence is a man in his forties with T-cell large granular lymphocyte leukemia. Some clones in this sample may be carry-over from other donors' samples. DNA for the CDR3: TGTGCCAGCTCACCACCGCCGGGGCTTGAAGCTTTCTTT. Translating it yields CASSPPPGLEAFF.